The 24 T cell receptor beta chains below were found in one sample sequenced in a study of blood T cells in healthy people across ages. Next came a second PCR, run for about 7 to 11 cycles, which used a sample-barcoded 5' primer along with a J-beta primer mix. TCRdb reprocessed the 5' RACE reads via MiXCR and lists one record per CDR3 protein. The profile covers fewer than 700,000 distinct CDR3 sequences, with less than 60% appearing a single time and about 22% taken by the ten largest. The sample was blood. Source of these receptors: a man aged 80 or over in good health.

The rearrangement joins TRBV27 to TRBJ2-1; 10 bases line up with TRBD2. The CDR3 is made up of 15 amino acids. Trimming cost V 3 bases and J 13 bases; bases outside gene matches: 12. Germline loops: CDR1 MNHEY, CDR2 SMNVEV (reference sequence). CDR3 protein: CASSFGSGRAPIQFF. The CDR3 bases are TGTGCCAGCAGTTTCGGGAGCGGGAGGGCCCCTATTCAGTTCTTC.

This clonotype has a count of ten or more. The chain carries TRBV6-5 and TRBJ2-2; 8 bases match TRBD2. The CDR3 consists of 17 residues. From germline, CDR1 is MNHEY and CDR2 SVGAGI. With 2 bases clipped from V and 4 bases from J, the junction kept 9 bases outside the gene matches. This CDR3 is CASSYDLRREVTGELFF. In DNA, the CDR3 is TGTGCCAGCAGTTACGATCTAAGGCGGGAGGTCACCGGGGAGCTGTTTTTT.

This clonotype has more than one count but fewer than ten. This chain uses TRBV5-1 with TRBJ2-1; D is possibly TRBD1 (6 bases). The V and J ends lost 0 bases and 0 bases respectively, with 10 bases between them. From germline, CDR1 is SGHRS and CDR2 YFSETQ. This CDR3 is built from 16 residues. This chain's CDR3 is CASSLGQVSSYNEQFF. In DNA, the CDR3 is TGCGCCAGCAGCTTGGGACAGGTGAGCTCCTACAATGAGCAGTTCTTC.

The DNA of the CDR3 is TGCGCCAGCAGTGAGGGACTAGCGGGGAACCAAGAGACCCAGTACTTC. This sequence encodes CASSEGLAGNQETQYF. The V call is TRBV10-1, the J call TRBJ2-5, with 12 bases aligning to TRBD2. The CDR3 extends over 16 amino acids. Trimming took 2 bases from V and 0 from J; bases not matched to a gene: 1. Germline CDR1 and CDR2: WNHNN and SYGVQD (reference sequence).

V is TRBV6-1 and J is TRBJ2-3, with 8 bases fitting TRBD2. Germline CDR1 and CDR2: MNHNS and SASEGT. Trimming cost V 3 bases and J 1 base; bases outside gene matches: 3. This CDR3 comprises 15 residues. CDR3 in DNA: TGTGCCAGCAGTGACACTAGCGGAGGCACAGATACGCAGTATTTT. Amino acid sequence: CASSDTSGGTDTQYF.

This sequence joins TRBV10-3 and TRBJ1-1; perhaps TRBD1 as D (5 bases). The CDR3 has 12 amino acids. V dropped 2 bases and J dropped 11 bases, with 12 bases sitting between them. Germline V gene data show CDR1 as ENHRY and CDR2 as SYGVKD. Here the CDR3 DNA reads TGTGCCATCAGTGAGGAGTGGAGGGGTGCTTTCTTT. Encoded protein: CAISEEWRGAFF.

The chain carries TRBV7-3 and TRBJ2-1; TRBD2 matches 7 bases. V trimming: 1 base; J trimming: 1 base; junction bases outside the gene matches: 1. Germline V CDR1 and CDR2: SGHTA, FQGTGA. The CDR3 is 15 residues long. The CDR3 nucleotides are TGTGCCAGCAGCTTAATGGGAGGGTCCTACAATGAGCAGTTCTTC. Residues: CASSLMGGSYNEQFF.

DNA of the CDR3: TGTGCCAGCAGCTCCCTCGGACTAGCGGCCCAAGAGACCCAGTACTTC. It yields the protein CASSSLGLAAQETQYF. The chain uses TRBV11-2 and TRBJ2-4; 10 bases agree with TRBD2. The J call may be faulty, since TRBJ2-5 better matches the DNA end. Germline CDR1 and CDR2: SGHAT and FQNNGV. The CDR3 is 16 amino acids.

This clonotype was picked up many times. V is TRBV3-1 and J is TRBJ2-1, with D possibly being TRBD1 or TRBD2 (5 bases each). V shed 0 bases and J shed 8 bases, with 14 bases lying between them. The CDR3 contains 15 residues. The germline CDR1 and CDR2 sequences are LGHDT and YNNKEL (reference sequence). The CDR3 DNA follows: TGTGCCAGCAGCCAAGAGAGTGAGGGGTGGGATGAGCAGTTCTTC. It translates to CASSQESEGWDEQFF.

This clonotype has a handful of counts. The chain is built from TRBV18 and TRBJ2-1; weak D call: TRBD2 (6 bases). The CDR3 has 15 amino acids. Germline CDR1 is KGHSH and CDR2 is LQKENI. V dropped 6 bases and J dropped 0 bases, with 12 bases sitting between them. DNA of the CDR3: TGTGCCAGCTCGCGACCCGGGAGCTCCTACAATGAGCAGTTCTTC. Translation gives CASSRPGSSYNEQFF.

This clonotype was seen only once. The chain couples TRBV6-1 to TRBJ2-3, with D possibly being TRBD1 (6 bases). Germline CDR1 MNHNS, CDR2 SASEGT. The CDR3 sequence is 17 residues long. Trimming removed 2 bases from V and 1 base from J, with 16 bases in between. CDR3 region: CASSEPGHLRGTDTQYF. The CDR3 DNA reads TGTGCCAGCAGTGAACCGGGACACCTAAGAGGCACAGATACGCAGTATTTT.

The V and J genes are TRBV6-6 and TRBJ2-7, with D unclear. CDR1 and CDR2 (germline): MNHNY, SVGAGI (reference sequence). Between the trimmed V and J ends, which lost 5 bases and 6 bases, there was a span of 14 bases. The CDR3 runs 13 residues. The chain's CDR3 is CASSDGLVGEQYF. The DNA of the CDR3 is TGTGCCAGCAGTGACGGCTTAGTTGGCGAGCAGTACTTC.

The chain uses TRBV2 and TRBJ2-1; weak D call: TRBD2 (6 bases). CDR1 and CDR2 from the germline V gene are SNHLY and FYNNEI. V lost 1 base and J 7 bases, leaving 11 bases between the germline ends. The CDR3 has 14 amino acids. The CDR3 sequence is CASSEEGAGNEQFF. As DNA, the CDR3 is TGTGCCAGCAGTGAAGAGGGCGCGGGAAATGAGCAGTTCTTC.

This clonotype was seen a handful of times. V is TRBV7-8 and J is TRBJ2-7; 10 nucleotides align to TRBD1. The germline gives CDR1 SGHVS, CDR2 FQNEAQ. This CDR3 has 16 amino acids. Trimming at V came to 1 base and at J to 6 bases, leaving 9 bases not matched to a gene. Here the CDR3 DNA reads TGTGCCAGCAGCTTAGGGCCCGGGACAGGGGTCCCCGAGCAGTACTTC. This translates into CASSLGPGTGVPEQYF.

Here the CDR3 DNA reads TGTGCCAGCAGCGCTCGCAGGGGGCTTGGGGATACGCAGTATTTT. Translated, it gives CASSARRGLGDTQYF. This chain joins TRBV9 and TRBJ2-3; 8 bases match TRBD1. CDR1 SGDLS and CDR2 YYNGEE come from the germline V gene. This CDR3 contains 15 residues. V lost 3 bases, J lost 6 bases, and 9 bases stayed unmatched.

The chain links TRBV2 to TRBJ1-2; possibly TRBD1 for D (5 bases). The CDR3 totals 13 residues. V was cut by 6 bases and J by 2 bases, with 10 bases left in between. Per germline, CDR1 SNHLY and CDR2 FYNNEI. CDR3 DNA sequence: TGTGCCAGCAGAATGGGACTCAACTATGGCTACACCTTC. It codes for CASRMGLNYGYTF.

The CDR3 sequence is CASSFGAAKNIQYF. The CDR3 DNA reads TGTGCCAGCAGCTTTGGGGCGGCCAAAAACATTCAGTACTTC. This chain uses TRBV7-9 with TRBJ2-4, with D possibly being TRBD1 (5 bases). From germline, CDR1 is SEHNR and CDR2 FQNEAQ (reference sequence). The CDR3 spans 14 residues. Trimming took 3 bases from V and 1 from J, leaving 7 bases between them.

The V gene is TRBV24-1, the J gene TRBJ2-7, with D perhaps TRBD2 (6 bases). The tail of the sequence fits TRBJ2-5 better, so the J call may be wrong. Germline CDR1 KGHDR, CDR2 SFDVKD. CDR3 length: 15 amino acids. Here the CDR3 DNA reads TGTGCCACCAGTGAGCCGGGACTTGATCGGGAGACCCAGTACTTC. Translation: CATSEPGLDRETQYF.

This clonotype has more than one count but fewer than ten. This sequence joins TRBV9 and TRBJ2-1; TRBD2 matches at 8 bases. The CDR3 runs 15 residues. Trimming removed 0 bases from V and 4 bases from J; junction bases left unmatched: 3. From germline, CDR1 is SGDLS and CDR2 YYNGEE. CDR3 residues: CASSVDGGRYNEQFF. The CDR3 DNA is TGTGCCAGCAGCGTAGATGGCGGGAGGTACAATGAGCAGTTCTTC.

This clonotype appeared a few times. The rearrangement joins TRBV20-1 to TRBJ2-7; 11 bases fit TRBD2. This CDR3 has 14 amino acids. Trimming at V came to 5 bases and at J to 6 bases, leaving 9 bases not matched to a gene. Germline loops: CDR1 DFQATT, CDR2 SNEGSKA (reference sequence). The CDR3 sequence is CSAPPPGTSGEQYF. DNA of the CDR3: TGCAGTGCTCCGCCTCCCGGGACTAGCGGCGAGCAGTACTTC.

A few counts support this clonotype. V gene TRBV20-1 combines with J gene TRBJ2-1; D is undetermined. The J call may be incorrect, as the DNA end agrees better with TRBJ2-7. The V gene's germline CDR1 is DFQATT and CDR2 SNEGSKA (reference sequence). The CDR3 loop spans 15 amino acids. CDR3 DNA sequence: TGCAGTGCTAGAGAAGGCGGACCCTCCTACAATGAGCAGTACTTC. This translates into CSAREGGPSYNEQYF.

The genes are TRBV7-9 and TRBJ2-3; D is unresolved. V lost 3 bases and J 2 bases, leaving 9 bases between the germline ends. The CDR3 contains 14 residues. CDR1 is SEHNR, CDR2 FQNEAQ, per germline (reference sequence). The CDR3 protein is CASSLGGPTDTQYF. The CDR3 nucleotides read TGTGCCAGCAGCTTGGGCGGCCCCACAGATACGCAGTATTTT.

J is TRBJ2-2 and V is TRBV7-9; D is uncertain. The germline CDR1 and CDR2 sequences are SEHNR and FQNEAQ (reference sequence). The CDR3 runs to 14 residues. Trimming shortened V by 2 bases and J by 6 bases, and 10 bases separated the two germline ends. The CDR3 sequence: CASSLSQRAGELFF. CDR3 in DNA: TGTGCCAGCAGCTTAAGTCAAAGGGCCGGGGAGCTGTTTTTT.

The rearrangement links TRBV20-1 to TRBJ2-5, with 7 bases matching TRBD2. CDR3 length: 14 residues. V shed 4 bases and J 2 bases; nucleotides not matched to a gene: 7. CDR1 is DFQATT, CDR2 SNEGSKA, per germline (reference sequence). The CDR3 spells CSATSSGKQETQYF. DNA for the CDR3: TGCAGTGCTACGTCCAGCGGGAAACAAGAGACCCAGTACTTC.